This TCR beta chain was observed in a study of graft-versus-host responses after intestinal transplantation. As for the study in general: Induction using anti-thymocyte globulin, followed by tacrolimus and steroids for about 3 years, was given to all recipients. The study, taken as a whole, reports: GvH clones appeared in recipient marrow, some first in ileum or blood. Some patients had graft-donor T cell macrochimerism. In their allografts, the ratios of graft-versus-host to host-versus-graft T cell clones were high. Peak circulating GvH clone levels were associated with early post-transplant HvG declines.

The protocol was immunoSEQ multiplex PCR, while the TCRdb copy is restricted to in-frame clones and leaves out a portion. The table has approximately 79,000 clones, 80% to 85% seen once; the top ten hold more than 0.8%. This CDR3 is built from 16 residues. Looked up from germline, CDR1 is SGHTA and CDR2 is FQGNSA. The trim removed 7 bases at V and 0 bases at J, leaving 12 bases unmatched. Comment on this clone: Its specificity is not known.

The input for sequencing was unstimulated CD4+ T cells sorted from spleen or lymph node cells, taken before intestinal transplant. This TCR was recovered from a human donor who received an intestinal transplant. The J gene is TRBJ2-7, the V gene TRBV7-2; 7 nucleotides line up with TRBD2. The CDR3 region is CASTPRGSGPSYEQYF. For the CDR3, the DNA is TGTGCCAGCACTCCACGGGGTAGCGGGCCCTCCTACGAGCAGTACTTC.